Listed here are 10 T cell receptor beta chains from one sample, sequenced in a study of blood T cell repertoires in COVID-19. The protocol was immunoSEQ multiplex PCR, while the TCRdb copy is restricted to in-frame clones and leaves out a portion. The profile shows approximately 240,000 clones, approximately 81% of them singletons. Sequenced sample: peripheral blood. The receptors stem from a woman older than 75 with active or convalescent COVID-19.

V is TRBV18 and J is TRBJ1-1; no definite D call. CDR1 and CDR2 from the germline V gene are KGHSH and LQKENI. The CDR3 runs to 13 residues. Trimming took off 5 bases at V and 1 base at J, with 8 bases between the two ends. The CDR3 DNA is TGTGCCAGCTCAACGGGGAGGAACACTGAAGCTTTCTTT. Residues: CASSTGRNTEAFF.

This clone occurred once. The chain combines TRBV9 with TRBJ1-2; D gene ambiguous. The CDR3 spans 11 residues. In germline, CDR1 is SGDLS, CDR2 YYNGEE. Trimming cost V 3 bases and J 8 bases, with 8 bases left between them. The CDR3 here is CASSENNGYTF. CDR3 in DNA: TGTGCCAGCAGCGAAAACAACGGCTACACCTTC.

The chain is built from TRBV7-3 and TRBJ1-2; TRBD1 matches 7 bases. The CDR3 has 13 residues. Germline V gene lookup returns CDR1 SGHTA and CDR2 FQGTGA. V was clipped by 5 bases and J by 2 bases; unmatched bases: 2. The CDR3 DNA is TGTGCCAGCAGCCAACAGGGGAACTATGGCTACACCTTC. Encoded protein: CASSQQGNYGYTF.

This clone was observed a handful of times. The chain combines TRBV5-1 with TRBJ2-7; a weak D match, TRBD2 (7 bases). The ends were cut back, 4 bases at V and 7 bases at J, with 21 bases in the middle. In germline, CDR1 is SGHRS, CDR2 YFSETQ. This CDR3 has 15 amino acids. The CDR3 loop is CASSATGRGAGEQYF. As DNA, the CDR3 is TGCGCCAGCAGCGCGACGGGCAGGGGAGCGGGGGAGCAGTACTTC.

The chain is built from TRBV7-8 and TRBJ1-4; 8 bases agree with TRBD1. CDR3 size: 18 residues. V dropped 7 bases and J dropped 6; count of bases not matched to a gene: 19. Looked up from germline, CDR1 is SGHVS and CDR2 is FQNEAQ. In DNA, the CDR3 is TGTGCCAGCACCTCTAATGTGAACAGGGGGACAGGTGATGAAAAACTGTTTTTT. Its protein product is CASTSNVNRGTGDEKLFF.

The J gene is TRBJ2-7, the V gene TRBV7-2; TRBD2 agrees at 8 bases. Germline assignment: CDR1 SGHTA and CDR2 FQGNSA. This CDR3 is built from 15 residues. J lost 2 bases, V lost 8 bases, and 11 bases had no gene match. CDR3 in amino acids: CASSSGGGGTYEQYF. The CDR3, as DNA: TGTGCCAGCTCCTCGGGGGGGGGCGGAACCTACGAGCAGTACTTC.

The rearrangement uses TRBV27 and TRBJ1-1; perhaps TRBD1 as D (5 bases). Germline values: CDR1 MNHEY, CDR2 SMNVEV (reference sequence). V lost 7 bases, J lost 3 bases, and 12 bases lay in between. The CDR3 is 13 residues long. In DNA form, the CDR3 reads TGTGCCAGCACCCGTAGCAGGGACACTGAAGCTTTCTTT. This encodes CASTRSRDTEAFF.

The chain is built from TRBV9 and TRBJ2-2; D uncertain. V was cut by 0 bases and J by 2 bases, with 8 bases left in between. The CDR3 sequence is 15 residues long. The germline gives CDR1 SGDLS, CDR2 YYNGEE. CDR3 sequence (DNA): TGTGCCAGCAGCGTAGCTAGTGTAAACACCGGGGAGCTGTTTTTT. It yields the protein CASSVASVNTGELFF.

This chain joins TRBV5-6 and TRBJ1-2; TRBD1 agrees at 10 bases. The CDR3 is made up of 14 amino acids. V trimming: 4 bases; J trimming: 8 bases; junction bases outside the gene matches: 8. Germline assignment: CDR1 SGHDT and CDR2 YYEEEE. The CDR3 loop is CASSPAGTGVGYTF. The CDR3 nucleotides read TGTGCCAGCAGCCCGGCCGGGACAGGGGTCGGCTACACCTTC.

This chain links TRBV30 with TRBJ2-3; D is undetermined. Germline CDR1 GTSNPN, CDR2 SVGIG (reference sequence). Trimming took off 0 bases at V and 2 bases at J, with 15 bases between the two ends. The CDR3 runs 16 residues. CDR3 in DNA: TGTGCCTGGAGTGTACCAGGTCCGCCGAACACAGATACGCAGTATTTT. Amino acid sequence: CAWSVPGPPNTDTQYF.